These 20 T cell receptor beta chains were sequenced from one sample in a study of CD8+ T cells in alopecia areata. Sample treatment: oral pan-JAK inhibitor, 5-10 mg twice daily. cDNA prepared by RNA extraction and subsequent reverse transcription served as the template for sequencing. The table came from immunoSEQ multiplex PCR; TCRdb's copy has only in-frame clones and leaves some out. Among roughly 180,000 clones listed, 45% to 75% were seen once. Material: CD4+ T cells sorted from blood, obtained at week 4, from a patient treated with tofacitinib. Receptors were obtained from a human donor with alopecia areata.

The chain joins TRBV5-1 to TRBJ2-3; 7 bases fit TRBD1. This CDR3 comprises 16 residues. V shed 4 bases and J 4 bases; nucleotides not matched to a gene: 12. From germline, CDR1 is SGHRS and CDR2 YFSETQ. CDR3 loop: CASSEAVRQGSDTQYF. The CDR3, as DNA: TGCGCCAGCAGCGAAGCCGTGCGACAGGGCTCAGATACGCAGTATTTT.

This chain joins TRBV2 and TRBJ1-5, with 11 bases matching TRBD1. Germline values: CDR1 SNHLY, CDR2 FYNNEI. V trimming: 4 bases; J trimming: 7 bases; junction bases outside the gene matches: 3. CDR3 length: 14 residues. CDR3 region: CASSGTGGDQPQHF. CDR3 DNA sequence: TGTGCCAGCAGTGGGACAGGGGGCGACCAGCCCCAGCATTTT.

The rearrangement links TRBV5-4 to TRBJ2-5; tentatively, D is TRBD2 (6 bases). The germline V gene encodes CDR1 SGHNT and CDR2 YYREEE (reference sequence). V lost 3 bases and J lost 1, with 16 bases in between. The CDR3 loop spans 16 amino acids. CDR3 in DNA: TGTGCCAGCAGCTCCCGACTAGTGGGATTCCAAGAGACCCAGTACTTC. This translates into CASSSRLVGFQETQYF. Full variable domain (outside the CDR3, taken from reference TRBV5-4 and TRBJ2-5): ETGVTQSPTHLIKTRGQQVTLRCSSQSGHNTVSWYQQALGQGPQFIFQYYREEENGRGNFPPRFSGLQFPNYSSELNVNALELDDSALYLCASSSRLVGFQETQYFGPGTRLLVL.

Here the CDR3 reads CSVDSGGAGELFF. CDR3 sequence (DNA): TGCAGCGTTGATTCAGGGGGGGCCGGGGAGCTGTTTTTT. The chain carries TRBV29-1 and TRBJ2-2; the D call may be TRBD1 or TRBD2 (7 bases each). V was pared by 3 bases and J by 6 bases, with 11 bases between. The CDR3 spans 13 residues. The germline V gene encodes CDR1 SQVTM and CDR2 ANQGSEA.

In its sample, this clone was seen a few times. The CDR3 DNA reads as TGCAGCGCAGCGACAGTGACGAACACTGAAGCTTTCTTT. It codes for CSAATVTNTEAFF. The chain employs TRBV29-1 and TRBJ1-1; maybe TRBD1 (5 bases). The CDR3 is 13 amino acids. From germline, CDR1 is SQVTM and CDR2 ANQGSEA. The germline V and J ends were trimmed by 7 bases and 1 base, with 13 bases remaining between them. Together with reference TRBV29-1 and TRBJ1-1, the CDR3 gives the full variable domain: SAVISQKPSRDICQRGTSLTIQCQVDSQVTMMFWYRQQPGQSLTLIATANQGSEATYESGFVIDKFPISRPNLTFSTLTVSNMSPEDSSIYLCSAATVTNTEAFFGQGTRLTVV.

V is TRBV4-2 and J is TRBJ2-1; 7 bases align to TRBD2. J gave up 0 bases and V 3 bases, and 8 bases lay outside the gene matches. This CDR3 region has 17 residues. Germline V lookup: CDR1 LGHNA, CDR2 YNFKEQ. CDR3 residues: CASSQGSGVSSYNEQFF. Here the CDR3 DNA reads TGTGCCAGCAGCCAGGGGAGCGGGGTAAGCTCCTACAATGAGCAGTTCTTC.

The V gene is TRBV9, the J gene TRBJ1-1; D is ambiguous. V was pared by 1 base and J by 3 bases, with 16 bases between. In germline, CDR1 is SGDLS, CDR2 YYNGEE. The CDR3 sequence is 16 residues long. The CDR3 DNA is TGTGCCAGCAGCGTATCCCCGTATGAAGGAGACACTGAAGCTTTCTTT. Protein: CASSVSPYEGDTEAFF.

CDR3 DNA: TGTGCCAGCAGTTACATGGAGACCCAGTACTTC. Amino acids: CASSYMETQYF. The V gene is TRBV6-5, the J gene TRBJ2-5; D gene unclear. V was pared by 2 bases and J by 5 bases, with 3 bases between. The germline V gene encodes CDR1 MNHEY and CDR2 SVGAGI. The CDR3 consists of 11 residues.

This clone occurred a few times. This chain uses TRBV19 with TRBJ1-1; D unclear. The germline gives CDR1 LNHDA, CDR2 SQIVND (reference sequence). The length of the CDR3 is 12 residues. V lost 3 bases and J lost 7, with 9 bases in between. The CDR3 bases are TGTGCCAGTAGTATGGTGGTCGGTGAAGCTTTCTTT. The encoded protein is CASSMVVGEAFF.

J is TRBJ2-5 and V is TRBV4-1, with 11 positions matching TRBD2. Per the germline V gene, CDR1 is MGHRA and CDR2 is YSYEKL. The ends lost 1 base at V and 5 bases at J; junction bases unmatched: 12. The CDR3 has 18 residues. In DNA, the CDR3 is TGCGCCAGCAGCCAAGTGGAGGCTAGCGGGGGGTTAGAGGAGACCCAGTACTTC. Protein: CASSQVEASGGLEETQYF.

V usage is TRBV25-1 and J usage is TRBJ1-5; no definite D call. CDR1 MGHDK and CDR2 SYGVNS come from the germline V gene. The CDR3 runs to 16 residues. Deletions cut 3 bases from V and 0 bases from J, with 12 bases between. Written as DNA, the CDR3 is TGTGCCAGCAGTGAGAGACGTGTTTATAGCAATCAGCCCCAGCATTTT. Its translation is CASSERRVYSNQPQHF.

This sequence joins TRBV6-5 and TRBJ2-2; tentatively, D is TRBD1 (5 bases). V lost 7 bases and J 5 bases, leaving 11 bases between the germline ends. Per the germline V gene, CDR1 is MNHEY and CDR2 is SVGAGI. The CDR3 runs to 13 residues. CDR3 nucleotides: TGTGCCAGCACTAGGGGAAGGACCGGGGAGCTGTTTTTT. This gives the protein CASTRGRTGELFF.

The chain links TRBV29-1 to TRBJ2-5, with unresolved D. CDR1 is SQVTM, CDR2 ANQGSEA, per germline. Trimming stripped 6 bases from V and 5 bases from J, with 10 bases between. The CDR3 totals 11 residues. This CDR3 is CSVSQEETQYF. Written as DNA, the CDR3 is TGCAGCGTATCTCAGGAGGAGACCCAGTACTTC.

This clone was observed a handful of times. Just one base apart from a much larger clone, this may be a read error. The CDR3 nucleotides are TGTGCCAGCAGCTCCGCCTACGAGCAGTACTTC. It is translated as CASSSAYEQYF. The rearrangement uses TRBV7-9 and TRBJ2-7; D gene uncertain. This CDR3 has 11 amino acids. The germline gives CDR1 SEHNR, CDR2 FQNEAQ (reference sequence). Trimming took 4 bases from V and 2 from J, leaving 3 bases between them.

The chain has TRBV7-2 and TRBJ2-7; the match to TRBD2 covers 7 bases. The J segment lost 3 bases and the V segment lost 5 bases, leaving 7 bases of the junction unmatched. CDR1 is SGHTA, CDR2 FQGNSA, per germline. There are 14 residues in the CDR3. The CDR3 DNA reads TGTGCCAGCAGCCGGGGGAGGGGAAACTACGAGCAGTACTTC. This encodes CASSRGRGNYEQYF.

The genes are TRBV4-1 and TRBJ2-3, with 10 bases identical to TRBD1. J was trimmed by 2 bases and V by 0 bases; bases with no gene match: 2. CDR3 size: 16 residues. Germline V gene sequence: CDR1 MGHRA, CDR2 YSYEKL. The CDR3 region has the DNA TGCGCCAGCAGCCAAGATGGGACAGGGGTCACAGATACGCAGTATTTT. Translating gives CASSQDGTGVTDTQYF.

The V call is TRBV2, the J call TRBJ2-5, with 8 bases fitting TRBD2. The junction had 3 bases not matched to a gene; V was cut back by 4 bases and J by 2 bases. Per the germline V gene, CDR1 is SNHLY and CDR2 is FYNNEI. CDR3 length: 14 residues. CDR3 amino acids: CASSGQRGQETQYF. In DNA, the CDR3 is TGTGCCAGCAGTGGTCAGCGGGGGCAAGAGACCCAGTACTTC.

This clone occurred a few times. The DNA of the CDR3 is TGTGCCAGCCGGGGTATGAGCACAGATACGCAGTATTTT. Amino acids: CASRGMSTDTQYF. The V gene is TRBV5-6, the J gene TRBJ2-3, with D possibly being TRBD2 (5 bases). V lost 7 bases, J lost 0 bases, and 9 bases lay in between. CDR1 and CDR2 from the germline V gene are SGHDT and YYEEEE. This CDR3 has 13 residues.

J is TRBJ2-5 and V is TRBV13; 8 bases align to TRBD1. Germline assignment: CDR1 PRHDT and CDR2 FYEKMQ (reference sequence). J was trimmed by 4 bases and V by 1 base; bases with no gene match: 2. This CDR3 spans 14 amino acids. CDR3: CASSLDTGGETQYF. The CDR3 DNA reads TGTGCCAGCAGCTTAGATACAGGGGGAGAGACCCAGTACTTC. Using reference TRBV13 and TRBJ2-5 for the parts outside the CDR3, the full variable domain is AAGVIQSPRHLIKEKRETATLKCYPIPRHDTVYWYQQGPGQDPQFLISFYEKMQSDKGSIPDRFSAQQFSDYHSELNMSSLELGDSALYFCASSLDTGGETQYFGPGTRLLVL.

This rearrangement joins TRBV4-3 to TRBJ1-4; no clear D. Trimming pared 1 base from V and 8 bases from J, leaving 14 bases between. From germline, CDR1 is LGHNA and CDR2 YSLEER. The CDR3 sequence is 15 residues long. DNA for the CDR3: TGCGCCAGCAGCCAAGGCCCTGGGCGGGTGGAAAAACTGTTTTTT. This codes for CASSQGPGRVEKLFF.